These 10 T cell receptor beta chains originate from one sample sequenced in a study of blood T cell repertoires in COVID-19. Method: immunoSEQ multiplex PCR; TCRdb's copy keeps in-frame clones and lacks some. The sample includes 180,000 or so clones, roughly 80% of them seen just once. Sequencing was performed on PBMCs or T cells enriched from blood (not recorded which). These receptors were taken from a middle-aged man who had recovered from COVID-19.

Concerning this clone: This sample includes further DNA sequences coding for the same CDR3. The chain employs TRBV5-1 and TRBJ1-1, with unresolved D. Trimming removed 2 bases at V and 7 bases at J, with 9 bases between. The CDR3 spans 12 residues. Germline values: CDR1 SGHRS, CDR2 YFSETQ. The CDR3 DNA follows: TGCGCCAGCAGCTTCTCAGGCGATGAAGCTTTCTTT. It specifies CASSFSGDEAFF.

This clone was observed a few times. The CDR3 DNA reads as TGTGCCAGCTCTGCGGGGGCAGATGACACCATATATTTT. The encoded protein is CASSAGADDTIYF. The chain links TRBV18 to TRBJ1-3; maybe TRBD1 (6 bases). Germline V lookup: CDR1 KGHSH, CDR2 LQKENI. The CDR3 consists of 13 residues. V lost 6 bases to trimming and J lost 8 bases, with 14 bases between them.

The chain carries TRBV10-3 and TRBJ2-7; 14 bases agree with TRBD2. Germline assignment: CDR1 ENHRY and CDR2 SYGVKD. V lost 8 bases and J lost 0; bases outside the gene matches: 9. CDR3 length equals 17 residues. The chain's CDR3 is CAILWTSGGPSSYEQYF. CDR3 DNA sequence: TGTGCCATCCTCTGGACTAGCGGGGGGCCGAGCTCCTACGAGCAGTACTTC.

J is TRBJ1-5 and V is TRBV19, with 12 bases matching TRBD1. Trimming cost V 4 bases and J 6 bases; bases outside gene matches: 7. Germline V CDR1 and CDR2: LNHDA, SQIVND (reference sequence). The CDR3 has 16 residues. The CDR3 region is CASSSMGQGAGQPQHF. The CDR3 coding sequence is TGTGCCAGTAGTAGCATGGGACAGGGGGCGGGTCAGCCCCAGCATTTT.

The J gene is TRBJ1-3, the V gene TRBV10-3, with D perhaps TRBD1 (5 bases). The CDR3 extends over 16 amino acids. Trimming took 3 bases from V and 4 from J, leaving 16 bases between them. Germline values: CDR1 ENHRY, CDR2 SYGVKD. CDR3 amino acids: CAISEGAGRRGNTIYF. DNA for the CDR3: TGTGCCATCAGTGAAGGAGCAGGGAGGAGAGGAAACACCATATATTTT.

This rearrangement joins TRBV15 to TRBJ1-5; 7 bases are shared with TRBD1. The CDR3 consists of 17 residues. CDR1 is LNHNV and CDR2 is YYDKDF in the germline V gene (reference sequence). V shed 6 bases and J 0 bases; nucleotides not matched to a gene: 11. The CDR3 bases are TGTGCCACCAGGGAGGGACAGAGGGGGTATAGCAATCAGCCCCAGCATTTT. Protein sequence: CATREGQRGYSNQPQHF. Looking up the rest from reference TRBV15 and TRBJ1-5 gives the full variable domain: DAMVIQNPRYQVTQFGKPVTLSCSQTLNHNVMYWYQQKSSQAPKLLFHYYDKDFNNEADTPDNFQSRRPNTSFCFLDIRSPGLGDTAMYLCATREGQRGYSNQPQHFGDGTRLSIL.

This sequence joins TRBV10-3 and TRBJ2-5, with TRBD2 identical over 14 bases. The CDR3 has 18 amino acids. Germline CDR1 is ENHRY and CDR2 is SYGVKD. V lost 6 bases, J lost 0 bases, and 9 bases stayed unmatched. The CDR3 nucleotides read TGTGCCATCAGAGTCGGGACTAGCGGGAGTTACTACCAAGAGACCCAGTACTTC. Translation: CAIRVGTSGSYYQETQYF.

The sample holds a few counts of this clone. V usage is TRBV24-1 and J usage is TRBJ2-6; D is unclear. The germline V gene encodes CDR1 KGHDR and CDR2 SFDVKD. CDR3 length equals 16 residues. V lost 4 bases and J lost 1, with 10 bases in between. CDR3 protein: CATSDAKASGANVLTF. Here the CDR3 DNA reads TGTGCCACCAGTGACGCTAAAGCGTCTGGGGCCAACGTCCTGACTTTC.

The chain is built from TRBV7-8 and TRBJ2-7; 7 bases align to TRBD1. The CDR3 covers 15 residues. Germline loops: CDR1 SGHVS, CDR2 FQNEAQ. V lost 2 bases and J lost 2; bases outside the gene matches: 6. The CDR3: CASSLKHDRAYEQYF. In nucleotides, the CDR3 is TGTGCCAGCAGCTTAAAGCACGACAGGGCCTACGAGCAGTACTTC.

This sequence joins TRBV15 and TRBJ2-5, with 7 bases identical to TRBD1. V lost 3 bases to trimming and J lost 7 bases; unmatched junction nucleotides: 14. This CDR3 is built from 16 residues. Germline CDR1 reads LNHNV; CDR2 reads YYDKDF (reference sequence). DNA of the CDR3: TGTGCCACCAGCAGTTTACTGGGACAGCCCTTTCCGACCCAGTACTTC. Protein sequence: CATSSLLGQPFPTQYF.